Listed here is a single T cell receptor beta chain. Its antigen is not known. The sample originates from a study of T cell responses to AZD1222 COVID-19 vaccine. The germline gives CDR1 GTSNPN, CDR2 SVGIG (reference sequence). V lost 1 base, J lost 7 bases, and 20 bases lay in between. This CDR3 has 15 residues. The assay was immunoSEQ multiplex PCR, and TCRdb's table has in-frame clones only and misses some. The table records 110,000 to 150,000 clones, 93% of them present only once. General study points: Clonal diversity was possibly underestimated, and white British individuals and females predominated among donors.

Sample: peripheral blood, taken on day 0 of AZD1222 vaccination. The chain uses TRBV30 and TRBJ2-7; either TRBD1 or TRBD2 may supply D (5 bases each). The receptor's source is an adult in good health. CDR3: CAWSEGDGLSSEQYF. For the CDR3, the DNA is TGTGCCTGGAGTGAAGGGGACGGTCTATCGTCTGAGCAGTACTTC.